The rows below give T cell receptor beta chains drawn from one sample of a study of cytomegalovirus exposure and HLA in healthy donors. Here immunoSEQ multiplex PCR was the method, and the copy in TCRdb shows in-frame clones only, minus some. The sample has approximately 130,000 clones, about four fifths seen once. Sequenced: PBMCs. Receptors were obtained from a male donor in good health and CMV-seronegative. The CDR3 runs from the conserved cysteine through the conserved F or W. The order of the fields is V gene, CDR3 protein.

TRBV29-1,CSVERGREAFF
TRBV6-5,CASSPGVTADGYTF
TRBV5-1,CASSLGGERGRDNEQFF
TRBV5-1,CASSLAGGANEKLFF
TRBV11-2,CASSLGAGGTSTDTQYF
TRBV5-1,CASSFPGGAGNTEAFF
TRBV5-4,CASSLEGQGGGNTIYF
TRBV21-1,CASSRLRSSYEQYF
TRBV29-1,CSVKPGLAGFEIYNEQFF
TRBV5-1,CASSPGQLGHGDTQYF
TRBV11-3,CASSSSPGQGTEAFF
TRBV19,CASSMRGETQYF
TRBV27,CASSPWGGDNQPQHF
TRBV7-9,CASTTDRGNTGELFF
TRBV5-1,CASSSPSGGNNEQFF
TRBV7-2,CASSPQGHEQYF
TRBV2,CASGQINEKLFF
TRBV7-2,CASSLARNQPQHF
TRBV19,CASSTATNEKLFF
TRBV30,CAWNRRGGSNQPQHF
TRBV27,CASSFQGADGNTIYF
TRBV11-2,CASSARLAGNTGELFF
TRBV27,CASRLGTDTDTQYF
TRBV19,CASSPKTYNSPLHF
TRBV7-9,CASGTRGTNEKLFF
TRBV11-2,CASSRQGGETQYF
TRBV15,CATSGEGGETQYF
TRBV5-4,CASSLDREEKLFF
TRBV5-1,CASSLRQGATGELFF
TRBV5-1,CASSLGGGYYEQYF
TRBV7-9,CASSLSSYGYTF
TRBV27,CASRFLRESGEQYF
TRBV5-1,CASSLGLAGVQETQYF
TRBV28,CASSLPSSGANVLTF
TRBV4-3,CASSGGTNEKLFF
TRBV7-2,CASSLAQGAGYTF
TRBV10-1,CASRGSWEGTEAFF
TRBV30,CAWSVSGLGSPLHF
TRBV27,CASRLTGGSGGNTIYF
TRBV4-2,CASSQAVSGEVETQYF